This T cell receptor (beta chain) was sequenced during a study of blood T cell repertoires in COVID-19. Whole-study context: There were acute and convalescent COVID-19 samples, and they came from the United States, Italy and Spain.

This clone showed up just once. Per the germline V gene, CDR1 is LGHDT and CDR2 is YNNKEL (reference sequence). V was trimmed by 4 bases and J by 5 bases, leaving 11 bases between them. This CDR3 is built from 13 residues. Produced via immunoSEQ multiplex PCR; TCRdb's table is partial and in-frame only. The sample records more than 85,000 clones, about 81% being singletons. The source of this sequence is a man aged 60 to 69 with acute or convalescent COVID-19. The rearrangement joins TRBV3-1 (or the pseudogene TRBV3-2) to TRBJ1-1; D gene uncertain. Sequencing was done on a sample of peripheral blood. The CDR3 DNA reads TGTGCCAGCAGCCCTCTCGCGGGGACTGAAGCTTTCTTT. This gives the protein CASSPLAGTEAFF.